The T cell receptor (beta chain) under discussion was sequenced for a study of regulatory and conventional T cells in RAG deficiency. Study outcomes and limitations: Patient subsets had shorter CDR3s; Omenn Treg-Tconv overlap exceeded 80%. In Omenn syndrome, sorted "Tregs" may be peripherally activated cells. Control T-cell subsets had markedly higher Shannon entropy and lower Simpson indices than RAG-deficient patients. Other subsets showed roughly 9.9-fold reductions, but Treg unique TCR beta sequences fell roughly 97-fold in these patients.

Genomic DNA came from blood conventional CD4+ T cells gated CD25-low CD127-high. As for this clone: The antigen remains unidentified.

This table comes from immunoSEQ multiplex PCR, and its TCRdb copy is limited to in-frame clones, with some not included. The top ten clones hold 0.51% of a sample with roughly 45,000 clones, 85% to 90% of them seen once. CDR3 size: 15 residues. V lost 4 bases and J lost 6; bases outside the gene matches: 7. CDR1 is LNHDA, CDR2 SQIVND, per germline (reference sequence). This sample also belongs to another study, concerning regulatory T cells. This second study says: The primer mix had 52 TRBV and 13 TRBJ primers.

The specimen sequenced was CD4+ effector T cells sorted from blood. This clonotype originated in a human donor in good health. The chain has TRBV19 and TRBJ1-4; 8 bases map to TRBD1. CDR3 region: CASSNPGQAHEKLFF. DNA for the CDR3: TGTGCCAGTAGTAACCCGGGACAGGCTCATGAAAAACTGTTTTTT.